These 23 T cell receptor beta chains were sequenced from one sample in a study of cytomegalovirus exposure and HLA in healthy donors. The PCR was carried out with 60 Vbeta primers and 13 Jbeta primers. Assay used: immunoSEQ multiplex PCR; TCRdb lists only in-frame clones, some missing. The repertoire holds about 160,000 clones, about 75% seen once, with around 0.97% in the top ten. The specimen was PBMCs. The source of these receptors is a woman in her forties or fifties in good health and CMV-seropositive.

V and J are TRBV6-6 and TRBJ1-2; TRBD1 agrees at 10 bases. J was trimmed by 7 bases and V by 8 bases; bases with no gene match: 10. Germline V gene lookup returns CDR1 MNHNY and CDR2 SVGAGI (reference sequence). The CDR3 length is 14 residues. CDR3 coding DNA: TGTGCCAGCTGCGGGACAGGGGTTTATCGTGGCTACACCTTC. Protein: CASCGTGVYRGYTF.

The gene calls are TRBV4-1 and TRBJ2-5; D not certain. The CDR3 extends over 15 amino acids. Germline CDR1 reads MGHRA; CDR2 reads YSYEKL. Trimming left V 3 bases short and J 1 base short, with 12 bases between. In DNA, the CDR3 is TGCGCCAGCAGCCAGGCCGCACGCCCCCAAGAGACCCAGTACTTC. It is translated as CASSQAARPQETQYF.

This clone was observed a handful of times. J is TRBJ2-7 and V is TRBV6-1, with a tentative D call TRBD2 (6 bases). V was trimmed by 3 bases and J by 4 bases, leaving 16 bases between them. The CDR3 totals 15 residues. Looked up from germline, CDR1 is MNHNS and CDR2 is SASEGT. The CDR3 reads CASSERASETYEQYF. In nucleotides, the CDR3 is TGTGCCAGCAGTGAGAGGGCTAGCGAAACGTACGAGCAGTACTTC.

This chain uses TRBV19 with TRBJ2-2; a possible D gene is TRBD1 (6 bases). The V end was cut by 3 bases, the J end by 1 base, with 6 bases between. Germline-derived CDR1 and CDR2 are LNHDA and SQIVND (reference sequence). This CDR3 region has 14 residues. The CDR3 DNA reads as TGTGCCAGTAGTATCAGGGGGAACACCGGGGAGCTGTTTTTT. Its protein product is CASSIRGNTGELFF.

The chain carries TRBV25-1 and TRBJ2-1; no reliable D call. The length of the CDR3 is 12 residues. Trimming pared 2 bases from V and 8 bases from J, leaving 7 bases between. Per the germline V gene, CDR1 is MGHDK and CDR2 is SYGVNS. CDR3 sequence reads: CASSEPLDEQFF. The DNA of the CDR3 is TGTGCCAGCAGTGAACCCCTCGATGAGCAGTTCTTC.

This chain links TRBV6-5 with TRBJ2-5; 9 nucleotides agree with TRBD1. The end of the DNA aligns better with TRBJ2-7, so the J call may be wrong. Germline-derived CDR1 and CDR2 are MNHEY and SVGAGI. This CDR3 contains 15 residues. The CDR3 reads CASSLGQGRSYEQYF. The DNA for the CDR3 is TGTGCCAGCAGCCTGGGACAGGGTAGGTCCTACGAGCAGTACTTC.

This rearrangement joins TRBV28 to TRBJ2-5; 8 positions match TRBD2. The CDR3 consists of 15 residues. Germline V lookup: CDR1 MDHEN, CDR2 SYDVKM. The V segment lost 4 bases and the J segment 5 bases; nucleotides outside the gene matches: 9. The CDR3 nucleotides are TGTGCCAGCAGTTCCGTCCGGGGGGGCATGGAGACCCAGTACTTC. Its translation is CASSSVRGGMETQYF.

The chain couples TRBV7-2 to TRBJ1-6, with D unclear. The CDR3 sequence is 16 residues long. Germline V gene sequence: CDR1 SGHTA, CDR2 FQGNSA. V gave up 4 bases and J gave up 8 bases, with 18 bases separating them. The CDR3 loop reads CASSSPPGLRDSPLHF. The CDR3 DNA sequence: TGTGCCAGCAGCTCCCCCCCCGGGCTGAGGGATTCACCCCTCCACTTT.

V usage is TRBV10-3 and J usage is TRBJ2-5; D remains ambiguous. The CDR3 runs 13 residues. Between the trimmed V and J ends, which lost 0 bases and 4 bases, there was a span of 6 bases. CDR1 is ENHRY, CDR2 SYGVKD, per germline. The DNA of the CDR3 is TGTGCCATCAGTGAGTCGATAGTAGAGACCCAGTACTTC. This sequence encodes CAISESIVETQYF.

The chain employs TRBV7-9 and TRBJ1-2; TRBD1 agrees at 7 bases. The CDR3 runs 17 residues. Germline assignment: CDR1 SEHNR and CDR2 FQNEAQ (reference sequence). Trimming cost V 6 bases and J 6 bases; bases outside gene matches: 19. The chain's CDR3 is CASRPTGEVGAENGYTF. The CDR3 DNA reads TGTGCCAGCAGGCCAACAGGGGAGGTTGGGGCCGAAAATGGCTACACCTTC.

V gene TRBV9 combines with J gene TRBJ2-3; 7 nucleotides line up with TRBD2. There are 18 residues in the CDR3. CDR1 is SGDLS, CDR2 YYNGEE, per germline. V shed 0 bases, J shed 2 bases, and the junction held 12 bases outside the gene matches. CDR3 DNA sequence: TGTGCCAGCAGCGTAGTAGGTGGGCTAGCGGACTTCACAGATACGCAGTATTTT. This translates into CASSVVGGLADFTDTQYF.

The CDR3 sequence is CASRKVYETTNTGELFF. The CDR3 DNA follows: TGCGCCAGCAGGAAAGTTTATGAGACAACGAACACCGGGGAGCTGTTTTTT. The V gene is TRBV5-1, the J gene TRBJ2-2; D is unclear. CDR1 is SGHRS and CDR2 is YFSETQ in the germline V gene. The CDR3 is made up of 17 amino acids. Trimming removed 5 bases from V and 0 bases from J, with 17 bases in between.

The chain has TRBV4-3 and TRBJ2-7; the match to TRBD1 covers 7 bases. V lost 4 bases and J lost 3; bases outside the gene matches: 6. The CDR3 runs 14 residues. Germline CDR1 and CDR2: LGHNA and YSLEER. For the CDR3, the DNA is TGCGCCAGCAGCCCCCGGACAGGCGACTACGAGCAGTACTTC. Protein product: CASSPRTGDYEQYF.

The genes are TRBV6-6 and TRBJ1-2; D is perhaps TRBD1 (6 bases). Germline V gene data show CDR1 as MNHNY and CDR2 as SVGAGI (reference sequence). This CDR3 is 15 amino acids long. Trimming stripped 0 bases from V and 7 bases from J, with 15 bases between. The CDR3 loop reads CASSYSTGAGVGYTF. CDR3 DNA sequence: TGTGCCAGCAGTTACTCGACTGGAGCAGGGGTTGGCTACACCTTC.

The gene calls are TRBV29-1 and TRBJ1-3; the D gene is possibly TRBD1 (5 bases). The CDR3 contains 13 residues. V lost 0 bases and J lost 8, with 11 bases in between. Germline V CDR1 and CDR2: SQVTM, ANQGSEA. As DNA, the CDR3 is TGCAGCGTTGAAGACAGGGCAGGCGACACCATATATTTT. This sequence encodes CSVEDRAGDTIYF.

J is TRBJ2-3 and V is TRBV30, with D possibly matching TRBD2 (7 bases). There are 14 residues in the CDR3. The ends were cut back, 3 bases at V and 1 base at J, with 11 bases in the middle. Germline CDR1 reads GTSNPN; CDR2 reads SVGIG (reference sequence). CDR3 amino acids: CAWSLGGGTDTQYF. The CDR3 coding sequence is TGTGCCTGGAGCTTAGGGGGGGGCACAGATACGCAGTATTTT.

The genes are TRBV5-6 and TRBJ1-2, with 7 bases lining up with TRBD1. This CDR3 is 14 amino acids long. J gave up 8 bases and V 0 bases, and 7 bases lay outside the gene matches. Germline V gene sequence: CDR1 SGHDT, CDR2 YYEEEE. The CDR3 region has the DNA TGTGCCAGCAGCTTGGGGGACAGCGCTGGAGGCTACACCTTC. Translated: CASSLGDSAGGYTF.

This clone was observed a few times. The CDR3 here is CASSPLLAGVQRELFF. The CDR3 DNA reads as TGTGCCAGCTCACCACTTCTAGCGGGAGTTCAAAGGGAGCTGTTTTTT. The chain joins TRBV18 to TRBJ2-2, with 10 bases matching TRBD2. J was trimmed by 9 bases and V by 1 base; bases with no gene match: 8. CDR1 and CDR2 (germline): KGHSH, LQKENI. The CDR3 has 16 amino acids.

V and J are TRBV2 and TRBJ1-5; 7 bases map to TRBD1. V shed 8 bases, J shed 4 bases, and the junction held 5 bases outside the gene matches. The CDR3 loop spans 13 amino acids. CDR1 is SNHLY and CDR2 is FYNNEI in the germline V gene. CDR3 amino acids: CASGQERNQPQHF. As DNA, the CDR3 is TGTGCCAGCGGACAGGAAAGGAATCAGCCCCAGCATTTT.

This chain links TRBV4-1 with TRBJ1-4; D is undetermined. The CDR3 has 15 residues. Trimming took 1 base from V and 5 from J, leaving 11 bases between them. Germline lookup yields CDR1 MGHRA and CDR2 YSYEKL. CDR3 residues: CASSQVGAKNEKLFF. DNA for the CDR3: TGCGCCAGCAGCCAAGTGGGAGCTAAGAATGAAAAACTGTTTTTT.

V usage is TRBV6-5 and J usage is TRBJ1-2; a possible D gene is TRBD1 (6 bases). This CDR3 spans 12 amino acids. Per the germline V gene, CDR1 is MNHEY and CDR2 is SVGAGI. Trimming pared 7 bases from V and 8 bases from J, leaving 14 bases between. The CDR3 spells CASTRGMGGYTF. In nucleotides, the CDR3 is TGTGCCAGCACTAGGGGGATGGGGGGCTACACCTTC.

The sample holds a few counts of this clone. One junction end does not reproduce the germline sequence, and a read error may be involved. The gene calls are TRBV2 and TRBJ1-1; D is unresolved. The CDR3 has 13 amino acids. CDR1 is SNHLY and CDR2 is FYNNEI in the germline V gene. This chain's CDR3 is CASREDKNTEAFF. CDR3 sequence (DNA): TGTGCCAGCAGAGAAGACAAGAACACTGAAGCTTTCTTT.

The rearrangement uses TRBV4-3 and TRBJ2-3, with 11 bases matching TRBD2. The germline V gene encodes CDR1 LGHNA and CDR2 YSLEER. Trimming took 0 bases from V and 4 from J; bases not matched to a gene: 12. The CDR3 is 19 residues long. This chain's CDR3 is CASSQEYYRSGGAADTQYF. As DNA, the CDR3 is TGCGCCAGCAGCCAAGAGTATTACCGTAGCGGGGGGGCAGCAGATACGCAGTATTTT.